The 20 T cell receptor beta chains presented below share a single source sample, sequenced in a study of post-analysis software for immune sequencing data. Overall study findings and caveats: In patients, about 5 TRBV segments were more frequent than in controls, with TRBV5-6, TRBV5-1 and TRBV20-1 among them.

The antigens of these receptors remain unknown. The TCR beta cDNA libraries carried unique molecular identifiers. Using its own MiXCR run on the PCR reads, TCRdb lists one record per CDR3 protein. The repertoire has about 540,000 distinct CDR3 sequences, around 34% of them found once; the top ten carry approximately 6%. Sequences were obtained from blood. These receptors were obtained from a girl aged 2-17 years with multiple sclerosis.

The V call is TRBV12-5, the J call TRBJ2-1; 16 bases are a match to TRBD2. The trim removed 0 bases at V and 0 bases at J, leaving 2 bases unmatched. Germline V gene lookup returns CDR1 LGHNT and CDR2 FRNRAP. CDR3 length equals 19 residues. The CDR3, as DNA: TGTGCTAGTGGTTTGGTGGGACTAGCGGGGGGGCGCTCCTACAATGAGCAGTTCTTC. Translating it yields CASGLVGLAGGRSYNEQFF.

This rearrangement joins TRBV5-5 to TRBJ2-7, with 10 bases fitting TRBD1. The CDR3 totals 16 residues. Losses at the gene ends were 4 bases for V and 1 base for J; bases not matched to a gene: 8. Germline CDR1 is SGHKS and CDR2 is YYEKEE (reference sequence). CDR3 bases: TGTGCCAGCAGCACGATCTGGGACAGGGGATCCTACGAGCAGTACTTC. It encodes CASSTIWDRGSYEQYF.

The CDR3 DNA sequence: TGTGCCAGCAGTACGGACCCGGCGGAGACCCAGTACTTC. It yields the protein CASSTDPAETQYF. The J gene is TRBJ2-5, the V gene TRBV27, with D hard to call. V dropped 5 bases and J dropped 5 bases, with 12 bases sitting between them. Germline CDR1 reads MNHEY; CDR2 reads SMNVEV (reference sequence). The CDR3 covers 13 residues.

This clonotype occurred a few times. The rearrangement uses TRBV9 and TRBJ2-7; 9 bases are shared with TRBD1. CDR3 length equals 15 residues. Looked up from germline, CDR1 is SGDLS and CDR2 is YYNGEE. Trimming cost V 4 bases and J 2 bases; bases outside gene matches: 7. The CDR3 DNA reads as TGTGCCAGCAGCTTTGGACAGGGGATACCCTACGAGCAGTACTTC. Amino acids: CASSFGQGIPYEQYF.

This clonotype showed up just a few times. The genes are TRBV6-5 and TRBJ1-2; D gene ambiguous. Germline values: CDR1 MNHEY, CDR2 SVGAGI. The length of the CDR3 is 14 residues. Trimming left V 5 bases short and J 6 bases short, with 16 bases between. CDR3 protein: CASSNRHLANGYTF. The CDR3 bases are TGTGCCAGCAGTAACCGACACTTAGCGAATGGCTACACCTTC.

This clonotype has a handful of counts. The genes are TRBV5-1 and TRBJ2-7; D possibly corresponds to TRBD1 (6 bases). The CDR3 extends over 15 amino acids. V lost 4 bases and J lost 0, with 14 bases in between. Germline values: CDR1 SGHRS, CDR2 YFSETQ. The CDR3 nucleotides are TGCGCCAGCAGCCCCCGTGGGGACAACTCCTACGAGCAGTACTTC. Amino acid sequence: CASSPRGDNSYEQYF.

This clonotype came up a few times. J is TRBJ2-5 and V is TRBV20-1, with 15 nucleotides matching TRBD2. CDR3 length: 16 residues. V was clipped by 5 bases and J by 4 bases; unmatched bases: 8. Germline V gene sequence: CDR1 DFQATT, CDR2 SNEGSKA (reference sequence). The CDR3 sequence is CSAWTSGGARGETQYF. The CDR3, as DNA: TGCAGTGCTTGGACTAGCGGGGGGGCTCGGGGAGAGACCCAGTACTTC.

This clonotype appeared a single time. The chain employs TRBV27 and TRBJ2-1, with 8 bases lining up with TRBD1. Germline CDR1 reads MNHEY; CDR2 reads SMNVEV (reference sequence). The CDR3 length is 16 residues. Trimming cost V 2 bases and J 5 bases; bases outside gene matches: 8. CDR3 sequence: CASSLQAGGWNNEQFF. Here the CDR3 DNA reads TGTGCCAGCAGTTTACAGGCAGGGGGCTGGAACAATGAGCAGTTCTTC.

This clonotype was recorded a few times. One end of the junction is discordant with germline, which a read error may explain. The gene calls are TRBV3-1 and TRBJ2-7; possibly TRBD1 for D (6 bases). The CDR3 runs 13 residues. CDR1 LGHDT and CDR2 YNNKEL come from the germline V gene (reference sequence). The chain's CDR3 is CARSQESRGEQYF. DNA for the CDR3: TGTGCCCGCAGCCAAGAGAGCAGGGGCGAGCAGTACTTC.

This rearrangement joins TRBV20-1 to TRBJ1-6, with 10 bases lining up with TRBD1. Germline trimming cut 6 bases from V and 1 base from J; bases unmatched to any gene: 6. Germline CDR1 and CDR2: DFQATT and SNEGSKA (reference sequence). The CDR3 consists of 16 residues. Here the CDR3 DNA reads TGCAGTGCCCTGGGACAGGGGAGGTCCTATAATTCACCCCTCCACTTT. This translates into CSALGQGRSYNSPLHF.

A word on this clonotype: Sequence at one end of the junction differs from germline and may be a read error. The chain employs TRBV20-1 and TRBJ2-3, with 8 bases matching TRBD2. The CDR3 is 17 amino acids. Germline-derived CDR1 and CDR2 are DFQATT and SNEGSKA (reference sequence). Written as DNA, the CDR3 is TGCAGTGCGCCGATCGGGTCAAGTAGCGGGGTCACAGATGCGCAGTATTTT. Its protein product is CSAPIGSSSGVTDAQYF.

The chain has TRBV28 and TRBJ2-7; D is undetermined. CDR1 is MDHEN and CDR2 is SYDVKM in the germline V gene. This CDR3 comprises 13 residues. Trimming left V 5 bases short and J 0 bases short, with 8 bases between. The CDR3 coding sequence is TGTGCCAGCAGTCGAACCATCTCCTACGAGCAGTACTTC. It translates to CASSRTISYEQYF.

The CDR3 DNA reads TGTGCCAGCAGCCCCGGGACAGTTGCCAACATTCAGTACTTC. It specifies CASSPGTVANIQYF. The chain has TRBV6-6 and TRBJ2-4; TRBD1 agrees at 7 bases. CDR3 length: 14 residues. Germline CDR1 reads MNHNY; CDR2 reads SVGAGI (reference sequence). The junction had 9 bases not matched to a gene; V was cut back by 6 bases and J by 7 bases.

The chain recombines TRBV20-1 with TRBJ1-1; perhaps TRBD1 as D (6 bases). Trimming took 4 bases from V and 6 from J, leaving 21 bases between them. CDR1 and CDR2 from the germline V gene are DFQATT and SNEGSKA (reference sequence). The CDR3 is 15 amino acids. CDR3: CSANHDRSPGAEAFF. For the CDR3, the DNA is TGCAGTGCTAACCACGACAGGTCCCCGGGCGCTGAAGCTTTCTTT.

CDR3 protein: CASSNSLQGRDTEAFF. DNA for the CDR3: TGTGCCAGCAGCAACAGCCTCCAGGGAAGGGACACTGAAGCTTTCTTT. The V and J genes are TRBV13 and TRBJ1-1, with D possibly TRBD1 on 5 matching bases. This CDR3 contains 16 residues. Trimming took 5 bases from V and 3 from J, leaving 19 bases between them. CDR1 PRHDT and CDR2 FYEKMQ come from the germline V gene (reference sequence).

This chain's CDR3 is CASSKLAGGWGDYEQYF. The CDR3 coding sequence is TGTGCCAGCAGTAAGCTAGCGGGGGGCTGGGGGGACTACGAGCAGTACTTC. The chain recombines TRBV12-3 or TRBV12-4 with TRBJ2-5; TRBD2 matches at 11 bases. The tail of the sequence fits TRBJ2-7 better, so the J call may be wrong. CDR3 size: 17 residues.

The V call is TRBV5-1, the J call TRBJ1-6, with D perhaps TRBD1 (6 bases). V lost 4 bases, J lost 7 bases, and 15 bases lay in between. Germline V gives CDR1 SGHRS, CDR2 YFSETQ. The CDR3 has 15 amino acids. The CDR3 DNA reads TGCGCCAGCAGCGGGACCACAGGGACGAATTCACCCCTCCACTTT. Translation: CASSGTTGTNSPLHF.

This clonotype has only a few counts. The genes are TRBV7-2 and TRBJ1-2, with 9 positions matching TRBD1. The CDR3 is 15 residues long. Germline trimming cut 5 bases from V and 4 bases from J; bases unmatched to any gene: 8. Germline V CDR1 and CDR2: SGHTA, FQGNSA. CDR3 DNA sequence: TGTGCCAGCAGCGCAACAGGGGGCGCATCCTATGGCTACACCTTC. Amino acid sequence: CASSATGGASYGYTF.

This chain joins TRBV7-6 and TRBJ1-6; 7 bases align to TRBD1. This CDR3 contains 16 residues. Germline loops: CDR1 SGHVS, CDR2 FNYEAQ. V lost 5 bases to trimming and J lost 14 bases; unmatched junction nucleotides: 18. CDR3: CASSRDRVGGGSTLHF. The CDR3 coding sequence is TGTGCCAGCAGCCGGGACAGAGTCGGAGGGGGATCCACCCTCCACTTT. Supplemented by reference TRBV7-6 and TRBJ1-6, the full variable domain reads GAGVSQSPRYKVTKRGQDVALRCDPISGHVSLYWYRQALGQGPEFLTYFNYEAQQDKSGLPNDRFSAERPEGSISTLTIQRTEQRDSAMYRCASSRDRVGGGSTLHFGNGTRLTVT.

This clonotype was observed a few times. V is TRBV5-1 and J is TRBJ2-3; 14 bases are shared with TRBD2. V trimming: 4 bases; J trimming: 0 bases; junction bases outside the gene matches: 4. Germline values: CDR1 SGHRS, CDR2 YFSETQ. The CDR3 extends over 17 amino acids. CDR3 protein: CASSMGLAGASTDTQYF. CDR3 coding DNA: TGCGCCAGCAGCATGGGACTAGCGGGGGCTAGCACAGATACGCAGTATTTT.